A selection of T cell receptor beta chains follows, all from one sample in a study of T cell responses to AZD1222 COVID-19 vaccine. Some clones are missing from TCRdb's copy, which holds only in-frame ones; the method was immunoSEQ multiplex PCR. The sample holds approximately 160,000 clones, under 95% seen once. Sequencing used peripheral blood, obtained on day 0 of AZD1222 vaccination. These receptors originate from an adult in good health. Each CDR3 is given with its conserved first and last residue.

j_call,v_call,cdr3_aa
TRBJ2-5,TRBV7-8,CASSLAAGGPPETQYF
TRBJ2-7,TRBV7-2,CASSLKGGPKSYEQYF
TRBJ2-1,TRBV3-1/TRBV3-2,CASSLWHLAGGVTEQFF
TRBJ1-1,TRBV21-1,CASSKVRQLIMNTEAFF
TRBJ2-7,TRBV6-2/TRBV6-3,CASSSHRLTDYEQYF
TRBJ2-2,TRBV3-1/TRBV3-2,CASRGGTSPTHGELFF
TRBJ1-5,TRBV19,CASSIDWGGNQPQHF
TRBJ1-2,TRBV27,CASSATGGHGYTF
TRBJ2-7,TRBV5-6,CASSLATSGNPYEQYF
TRBJ2-7,TRBV5-4,CASSFPAGGLNEQYF
TRBJ2-1,TRBV28,CASNPLAYYYNEQFF
TRBJ2-1,TRBV7-2,CASSLVAGVYNEQFF
TRBJ2-1,TRBV15,CATSVQANPYNEQFF
TRBJ2-3,TRBV29-1,CSVVGQGTDTQYF
TRBJ1-2,TRBV4-1,CASSLRPGPAGHGYTF
TRBJ2-7,TRBV19,CASSIAQGVTYEQYF
TRBJ2-5,TRBV5-1,CASSLGDSSNQETQYF
TRBJ2-7,TRBV4-3,CASSAADRGYEQYF
TRBJ2-7,TRBV4-3,CASSQDAQTYEQYF
TRBJ2-1,TRBV5-1,CASSLAAANEQFF
TRBJ1-4,TRBV4-2,CASSRYTGVDEKLFF
TRBJ2-7,TRBV7-2,CASSPGTVTQYF
TRBJ1-2,TRBV18,CASSPVSQGYTF
TRBJ1-6,TRBV4-3,CASSQDGRGGNSPLHF
TRBJ2-2,TRBV14,CASSQQNTGELFF
TRBJ2-7,TRBV6-6,CASSYWTSGSYEQYF
TRBJ1-5,TRBV28,CASSLAESNQPQHF
TRBJ1-1,TRBV11-2,CASSLGRGTGVKTTEAFF
TRBJ2-3,TRBV13,CASSLGFDGRSTDTQYF
TRBJ2-1,TRBV4-2,CASSQPGLAGSNSYNEQFF
TRBJ2-3,TRBV27,CASSFNYRTDTQYF
TRBJ1-4,TRBV4-3,CASSQEIKPYRGQDEKLFF
TRBJ2-5,TRBV5-8,CASSLSEHF
TRBJ2-5,TRBV5-1,CASSLGGWQETQYF
TRBJ2-2,TRBV29-1,CSGILGFTGELFF
TRBJ1-2,TRBV10-1,CASSDGYGYTF
TRBJ1-1,TRBV6-2/TRBV6-3,CASSTTGAAFF
TRBJ1-5,TRBV7-9,CASSPGGGGNQPQHF
TRBJ2-3,TRBV3-1/TRBV3-2,CASSQDHGGFVYF
TRBJ1-1,TRBV19,CASAVGVFGNTEAFF
TRBJ2-5,TRBV2,CASSHGLAGGGETQYF
TRBJ1-2,TRBV29-1,CSVERVSGAAFYGYTF
TRBJ1-1,TRBV28,CASRLGDTEAFF
TRBJ1-1,TRBV6-5,CASNSPGAEAFF
TRBJ2-6,TRBV19,CASSIASGANVLTF
TRBJ1-5,TRBV19,CASRDRGRSNQPQHF
TRBJ1-5,TRBV27,CASSSDRELNQPQHF
TRBJ2-1,TRBV14,CASSQLLLYNEQFF
TRBJ1-2,TRBV6-1,CASSELPPGPHGYTF
TRBJ1-5,TRBV28,CASSHPSQGGGYSNQPQHF
TRBJ1-3,TRBV10-3,CAISVTGDRNTIYF
TRBJ2-7,TRBV6-4,CASNTGLPPWAYEQYF
TRBJ2-5,TRBV6-5,CASRNRGETQYF
TRBJ2-1,TRBV27,CASSIQLGTMKYNEQFF
TRBJ2-7,TRBV27,CASSLAGNPYEQYF
TRBJ2-1,TRBV11-2,CASSLGPGRGANEQFF